This TCR beta chain was identified in a study of CD8 T cells in ankylosing spondylitis. Regarding the study as a whole: About 8 highly homologous variants made up a TCR beta motif that seemed to typify ankylosing spondylitis blood.

CDR3 length equals 14 residues. Using its own MiXCR run on the 5' RACE reads, TCRdb lists one record per CDR3 protein. The sample shows over 600,000 distinct CDR3 sequences, over 15% of them seen only once. Of note for this clonotype: As yet, its antigen is unknown.

Sequencing used blood, either unsorted or a sorted T cell fraction (not recorded which). The sequence derives from a male donor with ankylosing spondylitis. This chain uses TRBV21-1 with TRBJ1-4. TRBV21-1 is a recognized pseudogene. CDR3 in amino acids: CASSMISTNEKLFF. The CDR3 DNA sequence: TGTGCCAGCAGCATGATTTCAACTAATGAAAAACTGTTTTTT.